The TCR beta chain under discussion was sequenced for a study of blood T cell repertoires in COVID-19. The overall study: COVID-19 samples collected from the United States, Italy and Spain covered acute and convalescent phases. PBMCs, B-cell-depleted T cells, or T cells were the source of the cDNA or gDNA that made up the material.

This clone came up once. Original analysis: Reference gene primer amplification yielded estimated nucleated cell counts. Data came from immunoSEQ multiplex PCR; TCRdb stores just in-frame clones and leaves some out. V and J calls and clone size come straight from that table; D and trimming were deduced from the DNA. The table records more than 70,000 clones, about 85% of them present only once. V was pared by 3 bases and J by 2 bases, with 15 bases between. The germline gives CDR1 MGHRA, CDR2 YSYEKL. The CDR3 consists of 16 residues. The gene calls are TRBV4-1 and TRBJ2-3; the D gene is possibly TRBD2 (6 bases). The clonotype comes from a man in his 60s with acute or convalescent COVID-19. Source material: peripheral blood. The CDR3 reads CASSHPRDSLTDTQYF. For the CDR3, the DNA is TGCGCCAGCAGCCACCCCCGGGACTCACTCACAGATACGCAGTATTTT.